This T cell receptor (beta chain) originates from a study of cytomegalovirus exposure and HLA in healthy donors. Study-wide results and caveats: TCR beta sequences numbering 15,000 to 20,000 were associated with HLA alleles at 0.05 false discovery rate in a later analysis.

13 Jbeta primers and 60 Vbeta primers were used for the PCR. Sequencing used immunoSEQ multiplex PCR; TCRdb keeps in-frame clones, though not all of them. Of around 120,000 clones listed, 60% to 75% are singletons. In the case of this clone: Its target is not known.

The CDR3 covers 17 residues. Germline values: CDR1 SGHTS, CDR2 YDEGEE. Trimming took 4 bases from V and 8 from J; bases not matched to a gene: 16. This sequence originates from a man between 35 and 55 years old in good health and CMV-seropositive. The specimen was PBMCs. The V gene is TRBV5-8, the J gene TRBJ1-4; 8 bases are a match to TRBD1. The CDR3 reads CASSPGQAMSWGEKLFF. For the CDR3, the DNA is TGTGCCAGCAGCCCGGGACAGGCCATGTCCTGGGGGGAAAAACTGTTTTTT. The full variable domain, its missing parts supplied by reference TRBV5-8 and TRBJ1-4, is EAGVTQSPTHLIKTRGQQATLRCSPISGHTSVYWYQQALGLGLQFLLWYDEGEERNRGNFPPRFSGRQFPNYSSELNVNALELEDSALYLCASSPGQAMSWGEKLFFGSGTQLSVL.